Detailed here is one T cell receptor beta chain. Antigen unknown. The data were taken from a study of blood T cells in healthy people across ages. General study findings and limits: CMV status of donors was not determined, possibly confounding expanded clonotype changes. As age increased, TCR beta diversity per million T cells fell in a roughly linear fashion.

This CDR3 is 15 amino acids long. CDR1 and CDR2 (germline): SGHVS, FQNEAQ. Trimming took 5 bases from V and 4 from J, leaving 18 bases between them. The use of a sample-barcoded 5' primer and a J-beta primer mix characterized a second PCR of roughly 6 to 11 cycles. All cDNA molecules were each tagged by a template-switch adaptor with 12 random nucleotides. The study obtained at least 2.5 million CDR3-containing paired-end reads from every sample. One entry per CDR3 protein results from TCRdb running MiXCR on the 5' RACE reads. The sample yields around 1,600,000 distinct CDR3 sequences, approximately 42% seen once.

The clonotype was recovered from a woman aged 18-29 years in good health. Sequencing was done on a sample of blood. The chain is built from TRBV7-8 and TRBJ2-7, with D possibly being TRBD2 (6 bases). The CDR3 coding sequence is TGTGCCAGCAGCCCCCGGGGGAGAGCGCTATACGAGCAGTACTTC. Its translation: CASSPRGRALYEQYF.